This T cell receptor beta chain was obtained from a study of blood T cell repertoires in COVID-19. Study overall: Sites in the United States, Italy and Spain provided acute and convalescent COVID-19 samples. T cells, B-cell-depleted T cells, or PBMCs provided the cDNA or gDNA that served as material.

This clone was seen a handful of times. Authors' data handling: Reference gene primer amplification in the assay estimated nucleated cell counts. The protocol was immunoSEQ multiplex PCR, while the TCRdb copy is restricted to in-frame clones and leaves out a portion. V and J calls and clone size are those listed in that table; D and trimming were worked out from the DNA. This sample has approximately 90,000 clones, with over 75% found just once. The J segment lost 4 bases and the V segment lost 10 bases, leaving 11 bases of the junction unmatched. The CDR3 runs 15 residues. Germline-derived CDR1 and CDR2 are MNHNY and SVGAGI (reference sequence).

The material sequenced was peripheral blood. V and J are TRBV6-6 and TRBJ2-2, with 8 bases matching TRBD2. The TCR comes from a man aged 55 to 70 with acute or convalescent COVID-19. This CDR3 is CAMYPGLVSTGELFF. The CDR3, as DNA: TGTGCCATGTACCCGGGACTAGTGTCCACCGGGGAGCTGTTTTTT.